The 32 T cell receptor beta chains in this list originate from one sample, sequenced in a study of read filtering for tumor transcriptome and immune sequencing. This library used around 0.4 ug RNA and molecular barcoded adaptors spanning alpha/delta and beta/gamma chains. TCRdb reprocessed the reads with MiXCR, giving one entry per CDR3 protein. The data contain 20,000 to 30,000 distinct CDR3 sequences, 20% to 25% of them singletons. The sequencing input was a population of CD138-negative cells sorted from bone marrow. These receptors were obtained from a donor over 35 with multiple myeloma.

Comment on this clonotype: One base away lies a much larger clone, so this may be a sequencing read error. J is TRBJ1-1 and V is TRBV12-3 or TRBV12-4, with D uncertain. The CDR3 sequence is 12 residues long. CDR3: CVSSLNGVEAFF. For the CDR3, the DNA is TGTGTCAGCAGTTTAAACGGGGTCGAAGCTTTCTTT.

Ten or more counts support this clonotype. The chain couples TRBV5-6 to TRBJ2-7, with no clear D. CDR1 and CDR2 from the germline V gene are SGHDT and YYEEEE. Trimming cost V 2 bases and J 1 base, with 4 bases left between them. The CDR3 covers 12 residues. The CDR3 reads CASSFFSYEQYF. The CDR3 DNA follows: TGTGCCAGCAGCTTTTTTTCCTACGAGCAGTACTTC.

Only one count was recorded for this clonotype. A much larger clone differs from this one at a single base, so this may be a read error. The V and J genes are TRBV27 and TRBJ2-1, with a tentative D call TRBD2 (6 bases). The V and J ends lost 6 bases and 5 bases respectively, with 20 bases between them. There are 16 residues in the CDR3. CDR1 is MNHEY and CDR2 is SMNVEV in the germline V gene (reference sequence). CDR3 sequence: CASSPPDRREHNEQFF. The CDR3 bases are TGTGCCAGCAGCCCCCCCGATAGGAGGGAGCACAATGAGCAGTTCTTC.

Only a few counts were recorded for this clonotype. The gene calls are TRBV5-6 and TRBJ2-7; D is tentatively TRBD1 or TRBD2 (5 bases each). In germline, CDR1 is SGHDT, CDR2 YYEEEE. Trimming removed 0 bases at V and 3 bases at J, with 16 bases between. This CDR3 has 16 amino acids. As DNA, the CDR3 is TGTGCCAGCAGCTTGGCCGCCCGTCGGGACGGCTACGAGCAGTACTTC. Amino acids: CASSLAARRDGYEQYF.

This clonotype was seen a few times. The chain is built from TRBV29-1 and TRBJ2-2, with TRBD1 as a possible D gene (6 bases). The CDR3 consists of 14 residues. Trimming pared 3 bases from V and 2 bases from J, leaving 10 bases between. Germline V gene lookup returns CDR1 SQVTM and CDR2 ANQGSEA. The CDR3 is CSVDSGVNTGELFF. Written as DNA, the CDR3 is TGCAGCGTTGATTCAGGGGTAAACACCGGGGAGCTGTTTTTT.

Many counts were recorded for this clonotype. For the CDR3, the DNA is TGTGCCACCGGACTAGCGGGGGCAGATACGCAGTATTTT. This translates into CATGLAGADTQYF. The rearrangement uses TRBV19 and TRBJ2-3; 13 bases agree with TRBD2. The CDR3 consists of 13 residues. Germline CDR1 LNHDA, CDR2 SQIVND (reference sequence). The trim removed 10 bases at V and 4 bases at J, leaving 2 bases unmatched.

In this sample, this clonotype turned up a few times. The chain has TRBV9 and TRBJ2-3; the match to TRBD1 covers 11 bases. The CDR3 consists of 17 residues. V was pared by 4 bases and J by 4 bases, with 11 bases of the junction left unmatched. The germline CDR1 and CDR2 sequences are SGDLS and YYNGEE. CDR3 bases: TGTGCCAGCAGCCCCCGAATGGGACAGGGGGGTTCAGATACGCAGTATTTT. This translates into CASSPRMGQGGSDTQYF. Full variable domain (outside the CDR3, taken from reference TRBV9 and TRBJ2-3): DSGVTQTPKHLITATGQRVTLRCSPRSGDLSVYWYQQSLDQGLQFLIQYYNGEERAKGNILERFSAQQFPDLHSELNLSSLELGDSALYFCASSPRMGQGGSDTQYFGPGTRLTVL.

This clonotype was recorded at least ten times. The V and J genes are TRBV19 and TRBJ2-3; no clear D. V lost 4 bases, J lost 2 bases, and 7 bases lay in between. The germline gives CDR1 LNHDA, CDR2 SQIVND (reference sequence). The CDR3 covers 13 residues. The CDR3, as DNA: TGTGCCAGTAGTAGGGCTAACACAGATACGCAGTATTTT. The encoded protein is CASSRANTDTQYF.

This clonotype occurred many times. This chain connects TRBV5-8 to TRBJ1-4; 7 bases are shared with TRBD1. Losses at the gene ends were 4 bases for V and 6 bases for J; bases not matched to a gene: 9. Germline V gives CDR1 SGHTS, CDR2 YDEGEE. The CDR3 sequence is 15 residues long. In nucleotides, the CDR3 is TGTGCCAGCAGCAAAGGTCAAGGGGGCGATGAAAAACTGTTTTTT. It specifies CASSKGQGGDEKLFF. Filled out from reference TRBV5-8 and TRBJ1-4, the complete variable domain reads EAGVTQSPTHLIKTRGQQATLRCSPISGHTSVYWYQQALGLGLQFLLWYDEGEERNRGNFPPRFSGRQFPNYSSELNVNALELEDSALYLCASSKGQGGDEKLFFGSGTQLSVL.

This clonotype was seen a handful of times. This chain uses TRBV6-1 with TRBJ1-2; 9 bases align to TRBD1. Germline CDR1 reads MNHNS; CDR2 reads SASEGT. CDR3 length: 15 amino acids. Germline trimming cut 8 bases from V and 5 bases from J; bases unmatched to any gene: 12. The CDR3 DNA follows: TGTGCCAGCCGGACAGGGGAGGGGGGGCCTTATGGCTACACCTTC. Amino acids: CASRTGEGGPYGYTF.

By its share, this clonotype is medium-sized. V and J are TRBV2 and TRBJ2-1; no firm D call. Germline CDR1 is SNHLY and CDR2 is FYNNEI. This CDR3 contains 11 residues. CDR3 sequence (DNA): TGTAGTGGTGCCGGATACAATGAGCAGTTCTTC. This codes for CSGAGYNEQFF.

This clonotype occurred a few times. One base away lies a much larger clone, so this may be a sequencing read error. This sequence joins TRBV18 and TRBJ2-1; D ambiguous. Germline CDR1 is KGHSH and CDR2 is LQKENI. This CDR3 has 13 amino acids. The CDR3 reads CASTLTLNNEQSF. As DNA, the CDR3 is TGTGCCAGCACCCTGACGCTTAACAATGAGCAGTCCTTC. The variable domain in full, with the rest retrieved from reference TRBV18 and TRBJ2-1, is NAGVMQNPRHLVRRRGQEARLRCSPMKGHSHVYWYRQLPEEGLKFMVYLQKENIIDESGMPKERFSAEFPKEGPSILRIQQVVRGDSAAYFCASTLTLNNEQSFGPGTRLTVL.

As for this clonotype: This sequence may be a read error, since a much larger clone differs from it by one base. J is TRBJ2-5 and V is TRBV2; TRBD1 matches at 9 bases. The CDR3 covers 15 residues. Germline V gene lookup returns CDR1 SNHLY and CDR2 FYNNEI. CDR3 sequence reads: CASRRTGASQETRYF. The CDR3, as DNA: TGTGCCAGCAGGAGGACAGGGGCGAGTCAAGAGACCCGGTACTTC. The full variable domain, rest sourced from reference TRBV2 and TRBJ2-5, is EPEVTQTPSHQVTQMGQEVILRCVPISNHLYFYWYRQILGQKVEFLVSFYNNEISEKSEIFDDQFSVERPDGSNFTLKIRSTKLEDSAMYFCASRRTGASQETRYFGPGTRLLVL.

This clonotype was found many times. CDR3 loop: CASRRKRGTISQETQYF. The DNA of the CDR3 is TGCGCCAGCAGACGGAAGCGGGGGACTATTAGCCAAGAGACCCAGTACTTC. The V call is TRBV10-2, the J call TRBJ2-5; 8 bases are shared with TRBD2. CDR3 length: 17 amino acids. Losses at the gene ends were 6 bases for V and 1 base for J; bases not matched to a gene: 13. Germline V gives CDR1 WSHSY, CDR2 SAAADI.

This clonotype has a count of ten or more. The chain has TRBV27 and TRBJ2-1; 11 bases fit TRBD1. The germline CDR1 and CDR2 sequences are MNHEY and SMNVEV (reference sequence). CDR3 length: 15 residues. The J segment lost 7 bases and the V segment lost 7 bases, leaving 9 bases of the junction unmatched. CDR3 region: CASTSRDRGLNEQFF. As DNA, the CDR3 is TGTGCCAGCACCTCTAGGGACAGGGGGTTGAATGAGCAGTTCTTC.

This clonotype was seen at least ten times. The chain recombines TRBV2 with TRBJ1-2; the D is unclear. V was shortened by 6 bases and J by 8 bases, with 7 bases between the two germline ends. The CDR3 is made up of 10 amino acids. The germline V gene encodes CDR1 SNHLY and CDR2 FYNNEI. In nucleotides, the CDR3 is TGTGCCAGCAGGGGGAACGGCTACACCTTC. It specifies CASRGNGYTF. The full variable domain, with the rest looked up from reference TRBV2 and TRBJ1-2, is EPEVTQTPSHQVTQMGQEVILRCVPISNHLYFYWYRQILGQKVEFLVSFYNNEISEKSEIFDDQFSVERPDGSNFTLKIRSTKLEDSAMYFCASRGNGYTFGSGTRLTVV.

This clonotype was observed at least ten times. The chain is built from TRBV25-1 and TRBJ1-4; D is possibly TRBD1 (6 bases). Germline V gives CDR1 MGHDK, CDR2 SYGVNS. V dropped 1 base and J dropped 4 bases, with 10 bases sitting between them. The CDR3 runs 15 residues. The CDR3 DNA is TGTGCCAGCAGTGAATTTCTACAGGGTAATGAAAAACTGTTTTTT. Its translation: CASSEFLQGNEKLFF.

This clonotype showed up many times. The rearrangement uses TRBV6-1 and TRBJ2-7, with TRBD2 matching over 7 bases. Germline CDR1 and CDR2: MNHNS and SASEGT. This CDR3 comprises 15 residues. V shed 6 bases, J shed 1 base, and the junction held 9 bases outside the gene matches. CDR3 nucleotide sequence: TGTGCCAGCAGATCCTTCAGCGGGGTGTCCTACGAGCAGTACTTC. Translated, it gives CASRSFSGVSYEQYF.

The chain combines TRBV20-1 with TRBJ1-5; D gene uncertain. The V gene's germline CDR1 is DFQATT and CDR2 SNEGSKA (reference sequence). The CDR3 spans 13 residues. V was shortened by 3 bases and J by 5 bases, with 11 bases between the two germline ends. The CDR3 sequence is CSARRAFDQPQHF. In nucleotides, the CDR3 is TGCAGTGCTAGGAGGGCGTTCGATCAGCCCCAGCATTTT.

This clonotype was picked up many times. CDR3 nucleotides: TGTGCCAGCAGCTTAAGTTCACCCCTCCACTTT. Translating it yields CASSLSSPLHF. This chain links TRBV7-9 with TRBJ1-6; D is ambiguous. V lost 2 bases, J lost 9 bases, and 2 bases lay in between. CDR1 SEHNR and CDR2 FQNEAQ come from the germline V gene (reference sequence). The CDR3 is 11 residues long.

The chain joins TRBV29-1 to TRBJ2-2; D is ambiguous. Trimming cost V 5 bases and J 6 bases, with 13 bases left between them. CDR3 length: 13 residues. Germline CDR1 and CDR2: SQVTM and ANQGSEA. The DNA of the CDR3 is TGCAGCGTTACAAACGTATTAGCCGGGGAGCTGTTTTTT. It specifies CSVTNVLAGELFF.

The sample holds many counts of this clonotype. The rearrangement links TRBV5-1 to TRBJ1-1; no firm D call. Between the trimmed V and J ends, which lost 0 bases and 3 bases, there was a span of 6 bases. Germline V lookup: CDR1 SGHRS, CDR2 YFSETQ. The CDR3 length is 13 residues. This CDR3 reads CASSLEAYTEAFF. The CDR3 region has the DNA TGCGCCAGCAGCTTGGAGGCATACACTGAAGCTTTCTTT.

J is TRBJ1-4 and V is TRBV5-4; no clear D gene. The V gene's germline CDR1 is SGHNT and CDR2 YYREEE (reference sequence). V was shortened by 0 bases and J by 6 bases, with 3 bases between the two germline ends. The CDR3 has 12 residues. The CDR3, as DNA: TGTGCCAGCAGCTTGGCGGATGAAAAACTGTTTTTT. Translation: CASSLADEKLFF.

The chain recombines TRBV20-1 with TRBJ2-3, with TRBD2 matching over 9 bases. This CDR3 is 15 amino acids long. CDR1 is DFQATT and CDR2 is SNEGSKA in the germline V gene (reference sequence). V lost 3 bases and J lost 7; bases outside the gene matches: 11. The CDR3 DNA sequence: TGCAGTGCTAGGCCAGCGGGGGGTCCGGTAAATACGCAGTATTTT. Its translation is CSARPAGGPVNTQYF.

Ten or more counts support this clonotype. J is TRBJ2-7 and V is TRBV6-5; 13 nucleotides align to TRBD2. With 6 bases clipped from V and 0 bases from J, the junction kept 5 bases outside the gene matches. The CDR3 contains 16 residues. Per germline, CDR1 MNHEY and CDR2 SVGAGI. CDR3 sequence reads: CASRTSGGRSSYEQYF. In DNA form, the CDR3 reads TGTGCCAGCAGGACTAGCGGGGGGCGAAGCTCCTACGAGCAGTACTTC.

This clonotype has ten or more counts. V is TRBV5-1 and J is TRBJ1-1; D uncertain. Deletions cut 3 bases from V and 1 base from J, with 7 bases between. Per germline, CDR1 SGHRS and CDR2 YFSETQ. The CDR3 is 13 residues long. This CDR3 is CASSYDRNTEAFF. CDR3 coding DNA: TGCGCCAGCAGCTACGACCGGAACACTGAAGCTTTCTTT.

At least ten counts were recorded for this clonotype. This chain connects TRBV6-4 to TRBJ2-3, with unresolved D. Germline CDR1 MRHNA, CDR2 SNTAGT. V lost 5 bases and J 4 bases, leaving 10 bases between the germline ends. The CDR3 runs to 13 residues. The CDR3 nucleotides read TGTGCCAGCAGTCCCCTGTTGCCAGATACGCAGTATTTT. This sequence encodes CASSPLLPDTQYF.

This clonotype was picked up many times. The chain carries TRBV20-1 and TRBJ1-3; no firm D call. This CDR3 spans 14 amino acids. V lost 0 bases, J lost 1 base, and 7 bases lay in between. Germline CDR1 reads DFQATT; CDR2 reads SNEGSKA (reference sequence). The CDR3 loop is CSARDEGSGNTIYF. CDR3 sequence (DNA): TGCAGTGCTAGAGATGAGGGATCTGGAAACACCATATATTTT.

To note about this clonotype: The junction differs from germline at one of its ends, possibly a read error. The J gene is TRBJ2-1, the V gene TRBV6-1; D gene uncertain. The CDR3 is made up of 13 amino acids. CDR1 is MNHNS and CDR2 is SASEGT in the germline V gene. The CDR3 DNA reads TGTGCCAGCAGTGATACTCTCTACGATGAGCAATTCTTC. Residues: CASSDTLYDEQFF.

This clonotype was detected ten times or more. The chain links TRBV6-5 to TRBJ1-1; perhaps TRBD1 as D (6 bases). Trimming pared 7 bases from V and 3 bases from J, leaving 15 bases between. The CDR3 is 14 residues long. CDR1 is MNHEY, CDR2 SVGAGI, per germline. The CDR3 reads CASTLLGGDTEAFF. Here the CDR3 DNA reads TGTGCCAGCACCCTACTGGGGGGCGACACTGAAGCTTTCTTT.

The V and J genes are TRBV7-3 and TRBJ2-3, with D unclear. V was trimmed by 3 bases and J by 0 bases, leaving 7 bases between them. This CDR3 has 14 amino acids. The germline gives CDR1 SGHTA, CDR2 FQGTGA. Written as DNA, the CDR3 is TGTGCCAGCAGCTTCCTCCCGAGCACAGATACGCAGTATTTT. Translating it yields CASSFLPSTDTQYF. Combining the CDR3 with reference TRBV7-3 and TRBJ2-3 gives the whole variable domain GAGVSQTPSNKVTEKGKYVELRCDPISGHTALYWYRQSLGQGPEFLIYFQGTGAADDSGLPNDRFFAVRPEGSVSTLKIQRTERGDSAVYLCASSFLPSTDTQYFGPGTRLTVL.

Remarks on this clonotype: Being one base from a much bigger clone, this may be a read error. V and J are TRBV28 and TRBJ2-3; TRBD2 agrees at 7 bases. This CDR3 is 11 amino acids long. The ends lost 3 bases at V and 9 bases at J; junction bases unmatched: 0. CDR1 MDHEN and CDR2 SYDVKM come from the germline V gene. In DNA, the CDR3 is TGTGCCAGCAGTTTGGGAGGGACGCAGTATTTT. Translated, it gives CASSLGGTQYF.